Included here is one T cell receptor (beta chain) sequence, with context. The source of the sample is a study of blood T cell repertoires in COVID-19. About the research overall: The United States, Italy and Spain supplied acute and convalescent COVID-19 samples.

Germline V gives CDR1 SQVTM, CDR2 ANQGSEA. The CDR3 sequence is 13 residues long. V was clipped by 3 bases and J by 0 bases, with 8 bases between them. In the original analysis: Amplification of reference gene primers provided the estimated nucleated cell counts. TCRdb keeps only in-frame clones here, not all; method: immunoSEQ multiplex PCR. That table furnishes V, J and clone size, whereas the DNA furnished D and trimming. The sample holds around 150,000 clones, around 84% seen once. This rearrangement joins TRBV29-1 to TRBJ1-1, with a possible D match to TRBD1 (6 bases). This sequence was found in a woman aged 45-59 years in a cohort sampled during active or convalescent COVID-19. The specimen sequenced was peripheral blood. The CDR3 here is CSVDRGMNTEAFF. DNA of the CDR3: TGCAGCGTTGACAGGGGAATGAACACTGAAGCTTTCTTT.